Shown below are 14 T cell receptor beta chains from a single sample sequenced in a study of blood T cell repertoires in COVID-19. The protocol was immunoSEQ multiplex PCR, while the TCRdb copy is restricted to in-frame clones and leaves out a portion. The sample shows around 140,000 clones, over 60% of them seen only once. Sequences were obtained from peripheral blood. Every receptor here comes from a man aged 45-65 years with acute or convalescent COVID-19.

V and J are TRBV9 and TRBJ1-2, with D possibly matching TRBD1 (5 bases). The CDR3 consists of 15 residues. Germline V CDR1 and CDR2: SGDLS, YYNGEE. V was cut by 3 bases and J by 1 base, with 13 bases left in between. CDR3 in amino acids: CASSAKVQDNYGYTF. The CDR3 bases are TGTGCCAGCAGCGCGAAAGTACAGGATAACTATGGCTACACCTTC.

CDR3 coding DNA: TGTGCCAGTAATCAGTGGAGCTCCCTCTACCACACCTTC. It encodes CASNQWSSLYHTF. The V call is TRBV19, the J call TRBJ1-2; no clear D gene. Germline V CDR1 and CDR2: LNHDA, SQIVND (reference sequence). The CDR3 length is 13 residues. Trimming cost V 7 bases and J 12 bases, with 21 bases left between them.

This clone was detected a few times. The V and J genes are TRBV5-5 and TRBJ1-1, with D unclear. The V gene's germline CDR1 is SGHKS and CDR2 YYEKEE (reference sequence). The CDR3 covers 12 residues. V lost 4 bases and J lost 4, with 8 bases in between. The CDR3 DNA follows: TGTGCCAGCAGCCTAGGAGTCACTGAAGCTTTCTTT. Protein: CASSLGVTEAFF.

The rearrangement joins TRBV3-1 (or the pseudogene TRBV3-2) to TRBJ2-2; D possibly corresponds to TRBD2 (5 bases). The germline gives CDR1 LGHDT, CDR2 YNNKEL (reference sequence). This CDR3 comprises 13 residues. Trimming shortened V by 4 bases and J by 7 bases, and 10 bases separated the two germline ends. DNA for the CDR3: TGTGCCAGCAGCCTACTAGGAGGCGGGGAGCTGTTTTTT. Amino acids: CASSLLGGGELFF.

The chain carries TRBV3-1 (or the pseudogene TRBV3-2) and TRBJ1-4; D perhaps matches TRBD1 (6 bases). Trimming pared 5 bases from V and 4 bases from J, leaving 11 bases between. This CDR3 comprises 14 residues. The germline V gene has CDR1 LGHDT and CDR2 YNNKEL (reference sequence). This CDR3 is CASSRFRGNEKLFF. The CDR3 nucleotides are TGTGCCAGCAGCAGGTTCAGGGGTAATGAAAAACTGTTTTTT.

This clone showed up many times. J is TRBJ1-1 and V is TRBV2; 7 nucleotides align to TRBD1. With 2 bases clipped from V and 5 bases from J, the junction kept 8 bases outside the gene matches. The CDR3 loop spans 15 amino acids. From germline, CDR1 is SNHLY and CDR2 FYNNEI. The DNA for the CDR3 is TGTGCCAGCAGTGAATGGAGGGGGCTGGATACTGAAGCTTTCTTT. The encoded protein is CASSEWRGLDTEAFF.

The V call is TRBV18, the J call TRBJ1-2; TRBD1 matches 8 bases. CDR3 length: 13 residues. In germline, CDR1 is KGHSH, CDR2 LQKENI. The J segment lost 4 bases and the V segment lost 3 bases, leaving 1 base of the junction unmatched. CDR3 loop: CASSPGQGYGYTF. CDR3 DNA sequence: TGTGCCAGCTCACCCGGACAGGGCTATGGCTACACCTTC.

The count of this clone is one. The rearrangement uses TRBV5-1 and TRBJ2-3, with a possible D match to TRBD1 (6 bases). Trimming took 2 bases from V and 0 from J, leaving 22 bases between them. This CDR3 is 19 amino acids long. The germline V gene has CDR1 SGHRS and CDR2 YFSETQ. Here the CDR3 DNA reads TGCGCCAGCAGCTTCACACTACAGGGTCGGTATACTAGCACAGATACGCAGTATTTT. Translation: CASSFTLQGRYTSTDTQYF.

This sequence joins TRBV10-1 and TRBJ2-3; 10 nucleotides agree with TRBD1. The CDR3 is 15 residues long. CDR1 WNHNN and CDR2 SYGVQD come from the germline V gene (reference sequence). With V trimmed by 5 bases and J by 0 bases, 2 bases remained unmatched. The CDR3 protein is CASSPGQGSTDTQYF. The CDR3 nucleotides read TGCGCCAGCAGTCCGGGACAGGGGAGCACAGATACGCAGTATTTT.

The chain carries TRBV10-3 and TRBJ2-3; weak D call: TRBD1 (7 bases). Trimming pared 0 bases from V and 5 bases from J, leaving 12 bases between. This CDR3 has 15 amino acids. Looked up from germline, CDR1 is ENHRY and CDR2 is SYGVKD. The DNA for the CDR3 is TGTGCCATCAGTGAGTCGACTAGGGGGCGAGATACGCAGTATTTT. Encoded protein: CAISESTRGRDTQYF.

This chain joins TRBV20-1 and TRBJ1-5; maybe TRBD1 (5 bases). With 3 bases removed from V and 8 bases from J, the gap between germline ends came to 14 bases. Per the germline V gene, CDR1 is DFQATT and CDR2 is SNEGSKA (reference sequence). The CDR3 consists of 13 residues. The CDR3 spells CSASNGGAKPQHF. The DNA of the CDR3 is TGCAGTGCTAGTAACGGGGGAGCCAAGCCCCAGCATTTT.

The sample holds a few counts of this clone. The chain combines TRBV5-6 with TRBJ1-2; D unclear. Germline V gene data show CDR1 as SGHDT and CDR2 as YYEEEE. This CDR3 comprises 13 residues. Trimming left V 5 bases short and J 7 bases short, with 15 bases between. CDR3 coding DNA: TGTGCCAGCAGACCCCCGGGGTCGAGTGGCTACACCTTC. This gives the protein CASRPPGSSGYTF.

The gene calls are TRBV7-9 and TRBJ2-7; D may be TRBD2 (5 bases). The CDR3 runs 13 residues. Trimming shortened V by 7 bases and J by 7 bases, and 17 bases separated the two germline ends. Per germline, CDR1 SEHNR and CDR2 FQNEAQ (reference sequence). CDR3 bases: TGTGCCAGCACTCCAGCCATAGGAGGTGAGCAGTACTTC. Residues: CASTPAIGGEQYF.

CDR3 sequence: CASRDSGTEAFF. In DNA, the CDR3 is TGTGCCAGCAGGGACTCTGGTACTGAAGCTTTCTTT. The chain uses TRBV5-5 and TRBJ1-1; no clear D gene. V lost 5 bases and J 5 bases, leaving 10 bases between the germline ends. The germline CDR1 and CDR2 sequences are SGHKS and YYEKEE (reference sequence). This CDR3 region has 12 residues. The full variable domain, rest sourced from reference TRBV5-5 and TRBJ1-1, is DAGVTQSPTHLIKTRGQQVTLRCSPISGHKSVSWYQQVLGQGPQFIFQYYEKEERGRGNFPDRFSARQFPNYSSELNVNALLLGDSALYLCASRDSGTEAFFGQGTRLTVV.